This TCR beta chain was obtained from a study of CD4 T cells in relation to SARS-CoV-2 and coronaviruses. Study as a whole: ViraFEST: approximately 10-day antigen culture of PBMCs, then TCR beta CDR3 sequencing.

The CDR3 is made up of 14 amino acids. V was trimmed by 0 bases and J by 5 bases, leaving 8 bases between them. From germline, CDR1 is SGHNT and CDR2 YENEEA. CEF-cultured naive and memory CD4+ T cell DNA got survey-level sequencing. The assay was immunoSEQ multiplex PCR, and TCRdb's table has in-frame clones only and misses some. In the table there are about 41,000 clones, less than 85% of which are singletons. Details on this clone: Its specificity is not known.

The TCR comes from an adult with COVID-19. The chain links TRBV11-3 to TRBJ2-1; D remains ambiguous. Sequencing was carried out using naive CD4+ T cells from PBMCs, cultured in vitro. The subset denotes: naive CD4+ T cells isolated by negative enrichment. CDR3 region: CASSLEGLNNEQFF. The CDR3 DNA reads as TGTGCCAGCAGCTTAGAGGGCTTGAACAATGAGCAGTTCTTC.